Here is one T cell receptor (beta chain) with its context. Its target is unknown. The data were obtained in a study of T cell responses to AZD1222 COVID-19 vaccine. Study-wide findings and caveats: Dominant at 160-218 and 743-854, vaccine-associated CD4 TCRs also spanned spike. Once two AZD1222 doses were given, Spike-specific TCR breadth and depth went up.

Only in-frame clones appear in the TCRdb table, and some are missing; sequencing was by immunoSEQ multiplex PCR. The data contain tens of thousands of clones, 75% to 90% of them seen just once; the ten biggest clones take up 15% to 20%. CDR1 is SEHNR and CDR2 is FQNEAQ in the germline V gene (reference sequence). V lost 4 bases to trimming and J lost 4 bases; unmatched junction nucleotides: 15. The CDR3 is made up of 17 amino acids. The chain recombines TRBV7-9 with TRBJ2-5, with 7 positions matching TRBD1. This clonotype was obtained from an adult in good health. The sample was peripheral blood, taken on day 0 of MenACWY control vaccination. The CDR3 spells CASSSRSLTGNIETQYF. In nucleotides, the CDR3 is TGTGCCAGCAGCTCAAGGTCACTGACAGGGAACATAGAGACCCAGTACTTC.